One and the same sample provided the 13 T cell receptor beta chains below, sequenced in a study of control samples from healthy donors and cancer patients. Using immunoSEQ multiplex PCR, the repertoire was profiled, and TCRdb retains in-frame clones only, with some absent. This sample's table reports approximately 190,000 clones. The sequenced sample was blood. These receptors were obtained from a woman in her 30s in good health.

The gene calls are TRBV27 and TRBJ1-2; D is uncertain. The CDR3 is 13 residues long. With 0 bases removed from V and 10 bases from J, the gap between germline ends came to 12 bases. Germline-derived CDR1 and CDR2 are MNHEY and SMNVEV (reference sequence). The CDR3 DNA follows: TGTGCCAGCAGTTTATCTCCCGGGATTGACTACACCTTC. Translation gives CASSLSPGIDYTF.

This chain uses TRBV9 with TRBJ1-2; D is perhaps TRBD1 (6 bases). Trimming pared 3 bases from V and 5 bases from J, leaving 14 bases between. CDR3 length equals 14 residues. Germline values: CDR1 SGDLS, CDR2 YYNGEE. CDR3 in DNA: TGTGCCAGCAGCGCATACCAGACAGGATATGGCTACACCTTC. It yields the protein CASSAYQTGYGYTF.

The V call is TRBV7-9, the J call TRBJ1-4; D perhaps matches TRBD1 (5 bases). The CDR3 runs 15 residues. Germline V CDR1 and CDR2: SEHNR, FQNEAQ (reference sequence). V gave up 3 bases and J gave up 7 bases, with 15 bases separating them. CDR3 nucleotides: TGTGCCAGCAGCTTCAGTGGCGGGGACGGTGAAAAACTGTTTTTT. This encodes CASSFSGGDGEKLFF.

V is TRBV29-1 and J is TRBJ1-1; TRBD1 is a possible D gene (5 bases). The CDR3 extends over 15 amino acids. V was shortened by 6 bases and J by 5 bases, with 22 bases between the two germline ends. CDR1 SQVTM and CDR2 ANQGSEA come from the germline V gene. CDR3 nucleotide sequence: TGCAGCGTAGGCCCGGCTCGGGGGGGTATGACTGAAGCTTTCTTT. This gives the protein CSVGPARGGMTEAFF.

The V call is TRBV27, the J call TRBJ1-2; D uncertain. CDR1 and CDR2 (germline): MNHEY, SMNVEV (reference sequence). The ends were cut back, 2 bases at V and 6 bases at J, with 10 bases in the middle. The CDR3 has 13 residues. In DNA form, the CDR3 reads TGTGCCAGCAGTTTAAATAGGGCCCATGGCTACACCTTC. Amino acids: CASSLNRAHGYTF.

The chain combines TRBV28 with TRBJ2-7, with TRBD1 matching over 7 bases. With 1 base clipped from V and 0 bases from J, the junction kept 3 bases outside the gene matches. CDR1 and CDR2 (germline): MDHEN, SYDVKM. The CDR3 sequence is 15 residues long. In nucleotides, the CDR3 is TGTGCCAGCAGTTTATCCCGGACAGGCTCCTACGAGCAGTACTTC. Encoded protein: CASSLSRTGSYEQYF.

The chain uses TRBV4-1 and TRBJ1-5; unclear D gene. This CDR3 comprises 15 residues. The V end lost 1 base, the J end lost 2 bases, and 9 bases lay between the germline ends. Germline V gives CDR1 MGHRA, CDR2 YSYEKL. The CDR3 nucleotides are TGCGCCAGCAGCCAAGGGGCGACGGGCAATCAGCCCCAGCATTTT. Translating it yields CASSQGATGNQPQHF.

The CDR3 DNA is TGTGCCAGCAGTTACTCGAGTCGGGCCTACGAGCAGTACTTC. It is translated as CASSYSSRAYEQYF. The chain recombines TRBV6-5 with TRBJ2-7; the D is unclear. This CDR3 has 14 residues. The V gene's germline CDR1 is MNHEY and CDR2 SVGAGI. Trimming pared 0 bases from V and 2 bases from J, leaving 8 bases between.

This chain connects TRBV27 to TRBJ1-2, with 12 bases fitting TRBD1. V lost 5 bases, J lost 4 bases, and 5 bases stayed unmatched. The CDR3 is made up of 15 amino acids. Germline CDR1 MNHEY, CDR2 SMNVEV (reference sequence). The DNA of the CDR3 is TGTGCCAGCAGTCTGGGACAGGGGGCTGTCTATGGCTACACCTTC. This translates into CASSLGQGAVYGYTF.

V gene TRBV11-2 combines with J gene TRBJ1-4; D is uncertain. V was clipped by 2 bases and J by 2 bases, with 6 bases between them. Germline V gives CDR1 SGHAT, CDR2 FQNNGV. The CDR3 consists of 14 residues. The CDR3 coding sequence is TGTGCCAGCAGCTTAAGCGCGACTAATGAAAAACTGTTTTTT. Residues: CASSLSATNEKLFF.

DNA of the CDR3: TGTGCCAGCTCAATACAGGGGGCTAATCAGCCCCAGCATTTT. This translates into CASSIQGANQPQHF. V gene TRBV18 combines with J gene TRBJ1-5, with 9 positions matching TRBD1. Trimming removed 5 bases from V and 4 bases from J; junction bases left unmatched: 3. There are 14 residues in the CDR3. CDR1 is KGHSH and CDR2 is LQKENI in the germline V gene.

The rearrangement links TRBV7-2 to TRBJ1-1, with D unclear. V was clipped by 5 bases and J by 0 bases, with 7 bases between them. The CDR3 has 13 residues. Germline V gives CDR1 SGHTA, CDR2 FQGNSA. As DNA, the CDR3 is TGTGCCAGCAGCGCCCAGATGAACACTGAAGCTTTCTTT. Translated: CASSAQMNTEAFF.

The V gene is TRBV6-6, the J gene TRBJ2-1; TRBD1 or TRBD2 may be the D gene (5 bases each). The V end was cut by 6 bases, the J end by 9 bases, with 12 bases between. This CDR3 is 12 amino acids long. Germline V lookup: CDR1 MNHNY, CDR2 SVGAGI (reference sequence). CDR3 residues: CASSLNGGEQFF. The CDR3 DNA sequence: TGTGCCAGCAGCCTGAATGGGGGTGAGCAGTTCTTC.